What follows are 6 T cell receptor beta chains derived from one specimen sequenced in a study of CD8 T cells in ankylosing spondylitis. TCRdb processed the 5' RACE reads anew with MiXCR; each CDR3 protein has one entry. This sample has just under 350,000 distinct CDR3 sequences; about 15% occur once, and the top ten carry 1.1%. Sequenced sample: blood, either unsorted or a sorted T cell fraction (not recorded which). The receptor source for this set is a male donor with ankylosing spondylitis or in good health (not recorded which).

This clonotype occurred many times. The chain carries TRBV5-6 and TRBJ2-1; 7 positions agree with TRBD2. Trimming at V came to 4 bases and at J to 2 bases, leaving 12 bases not matched to a gene. Germline CDR1 and CDR2: SGHDT and YYEEEE. CDR3 length: 17 residues. The CDR3 region has the DNA TGTGCCAGCAGCCCCCGATCACTAGCGATAACCTACAATGAGCAGTTCTTC. Translation: CASSPRSLAITYNEQFF.

This clonotype was counted a few times. The chain joins TRBV20-1 to TRBJ1-4, with D unclear. The germline gives CDR1 DFQATT, CDR2 SNEGSKA (reference sequence). The CDR3 is 16 residues long. Trimming cost V 2 bases and J 0 bases, with 13 bases left between them. CDR3 sequence reads: CSARPRAGTTNEKLFF. The DNA of the CDR3 is TGCAGTGCTAGACCCCGAGCAGGCACAACTAATGAAAAACTGTTTTTT.

There are many counts of this clonotype. The V and J genes are TRBV5-1 and TRBJ2-5, with D unclear. Trimming took 1 base from V and 5 from J, leaving 6 bases between them. There are 12 residues in the CDR3. Germline CDR1 reads SGHRS; CDR2 reads YFSETQ. Here the CDR3 reads CASSLIRETQYF. DNA for the CDR3: TGCGCCAGCAGCTTGATCCGGGAGACCCAGTACTTC.

The chain employs TRBV19 and TRBJ1-1; 8 bases are shared with TRBD1. Trimming cost V 8 bases and J 4 bases; bases outside gene matches: 12. Germline-derived CDR1 and CDR2 are LNHDA and SQIVND (reference sequence). CDR3 size: 15 residues. CDR3 in DNA: TGTGCCAGTTCTCAACAGGGGGTCCAGGGCACTGAAGCTTTCTTT. Protein: CASSQQGVQGTEAFF.

The chain combines TRBV6-1 with TRBJ2-2; maybe TRBD2 (5 bases). From germline, CDR1 is MNHNS and CDR2 SASEGT. The ends were cut back, 8 bases at V and 3 bases at J, with 10 bases in the middle. CDR3 length: 13 residues. The CDR3 nucleotides are TGTGCCAGCCGCTCAGCGGACACCGGGGAGCTGTTTTTT. This gives the protein CASRSADTGELFF.

The CDR3 DNA is TGTGCCAGTAGTATAGTGGTTATGAGGCAGTTATACTCTGGGGCCAACGTCCTGACTTTC. This translates into CASSIVVMRQLYSGANVLTF. V is TRBV19 and J is TRBJ2-6; D remains ambiguous. The CDR3 sequence is 20 residues long. Germline V CDR1 and CDR2: LNHDA, SQIVND (reference sequence). The germline V and J ends were trimmed by 1 base and 0 bases, with 19 bases remaining between them.